This T cell receptor beta chain came from a study of T cell repertoires in cytomegalovirus infection. At the level of the study: Public TCR beta signatures provided an indication of both CMV infection and a matching HLA type. General study points: Across the ex vivo response, the dominant clonotypes were HLA-C-restricted CMV-specific TCR beta clonotypes.

One entry per CDR3 protein, called by TCRdb with MiXCR from the reads. The sample gives around 130,000 distinct CDR3 sequences, 8.8% of which show up once; over 9% is in the top ten. Germline CDR1 and CDR2: MNHEY and SVGAGI. The CDR3 loop spans 13 amino acids. V lost 0 bases and J 3 bases, leaving 6 bases between the germline ends. This clonotype was seen ten or more times. The antigen is unknown. Sequencing was done on a sample of PBMCs. The chain joins TRBV6-5 to TRBJ2-7, with D maybe TRBD1 (5 bases). The receptor was isolated from a human donor in good health (CMV status not recorded). Some clones in this sample may be carry-over from other donors' samples. Written as DNA, the CDR3 is TGTGCCAGCAGTTACTCAACAGGCTACGAGCAGTACTTC. It codes for CASSYSTGYEQYF.